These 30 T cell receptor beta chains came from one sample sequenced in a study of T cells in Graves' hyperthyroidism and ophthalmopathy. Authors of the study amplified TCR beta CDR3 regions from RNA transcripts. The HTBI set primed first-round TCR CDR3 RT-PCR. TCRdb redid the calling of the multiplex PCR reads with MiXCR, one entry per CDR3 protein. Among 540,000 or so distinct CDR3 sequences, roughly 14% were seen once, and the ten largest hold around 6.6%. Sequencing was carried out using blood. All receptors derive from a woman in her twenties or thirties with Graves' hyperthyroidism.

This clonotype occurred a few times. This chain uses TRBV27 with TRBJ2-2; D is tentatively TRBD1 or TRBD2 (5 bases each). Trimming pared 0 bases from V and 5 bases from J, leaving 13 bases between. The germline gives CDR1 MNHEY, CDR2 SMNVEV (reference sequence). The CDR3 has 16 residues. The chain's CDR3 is CASSLSPRGATGELFF. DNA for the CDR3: TGTGCCAGCAGTTTATCTCCCAGAGGGGCGACCGGGGAGCTGTTTTTT.

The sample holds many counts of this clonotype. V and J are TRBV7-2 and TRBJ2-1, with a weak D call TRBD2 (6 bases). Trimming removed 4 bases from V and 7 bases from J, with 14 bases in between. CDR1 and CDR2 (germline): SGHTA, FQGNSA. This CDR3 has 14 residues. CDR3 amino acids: CASSSDYSQNEQFF. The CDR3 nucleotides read TGTGCCAGCAGCTCGGACTACTCTCAGAATGAGCAGTTCTTC.

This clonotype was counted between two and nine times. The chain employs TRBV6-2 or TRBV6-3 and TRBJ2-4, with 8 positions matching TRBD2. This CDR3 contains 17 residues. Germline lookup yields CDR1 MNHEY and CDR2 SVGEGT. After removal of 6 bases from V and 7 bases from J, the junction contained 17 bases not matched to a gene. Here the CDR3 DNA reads TGTGCCAGCAGCTTCGGAGTCTCGAGCGGGAGTGGGAACATTCAGTACTTC. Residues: CASSFGVSSGSGNIQYF.

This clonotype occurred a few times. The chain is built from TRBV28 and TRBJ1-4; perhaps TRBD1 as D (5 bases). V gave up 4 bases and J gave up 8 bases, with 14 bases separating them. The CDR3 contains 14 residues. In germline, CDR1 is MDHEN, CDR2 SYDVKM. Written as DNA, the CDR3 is TGTGCCAGCAGTTCGGGGGTTTTGCGAGAAAAACTGTTTTTT. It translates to CASSSGVLREKLFF.

DNA of the CDR3: TGTGCCAGCAGTTCTCAGACTAGCGGGAGGTTATCCGATACGCAGTATTTT. Its protein product is CASSSQTSGRLSDTQYF. V and J are TRBV27 and TRBJ2-3; 13 bases map to TRBD2. The V gene's germline CDR1 is MNHEY and CDR2 SMNVEV (reference sequence). The CDR3 is 17 amino acids. V was pared by 4 bases and J by 6 bases, with 10 bases of the junction left unmatched.

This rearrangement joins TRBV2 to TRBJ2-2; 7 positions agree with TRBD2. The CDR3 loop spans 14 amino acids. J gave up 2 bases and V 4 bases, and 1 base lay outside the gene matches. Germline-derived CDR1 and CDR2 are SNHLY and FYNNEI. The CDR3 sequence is CASSGGSNTGELFF. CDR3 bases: TGTGCCAGCAGTGGCGGGAGTAACACCGGGGAGCTGTTTTTT.

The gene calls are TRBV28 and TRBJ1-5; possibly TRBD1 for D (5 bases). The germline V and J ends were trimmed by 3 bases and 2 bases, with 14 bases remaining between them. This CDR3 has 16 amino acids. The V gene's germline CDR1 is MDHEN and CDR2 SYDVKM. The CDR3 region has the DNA TGTGCCAGCAGTTTTAGAAAGAGGGGAGGCAATCAGCCCCAGCATTTT. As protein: CASSFRKRGGNQPQHF.

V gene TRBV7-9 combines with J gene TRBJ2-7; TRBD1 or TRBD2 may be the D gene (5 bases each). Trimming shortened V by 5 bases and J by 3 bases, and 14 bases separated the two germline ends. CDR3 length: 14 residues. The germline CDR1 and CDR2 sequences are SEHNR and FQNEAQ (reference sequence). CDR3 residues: CASSPPTRGYEQYF. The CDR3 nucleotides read TGTGCCAGCAGCCCACCAACGAGGGGCTACGAGCAGTACTTC.

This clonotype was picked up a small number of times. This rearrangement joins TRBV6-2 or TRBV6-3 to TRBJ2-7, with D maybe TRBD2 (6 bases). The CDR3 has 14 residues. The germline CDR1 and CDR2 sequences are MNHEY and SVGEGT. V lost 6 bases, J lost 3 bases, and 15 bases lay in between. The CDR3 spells CASRGGATIYEQYF. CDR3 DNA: TGTGCCAGCAGAGGAGGGGCAACCATCTACGAGCAGTACTTC.

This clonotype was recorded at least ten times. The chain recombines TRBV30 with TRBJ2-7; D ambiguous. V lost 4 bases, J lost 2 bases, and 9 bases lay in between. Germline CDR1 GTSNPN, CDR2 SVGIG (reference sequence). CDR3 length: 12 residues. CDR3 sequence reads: CAWISRTYEQYF. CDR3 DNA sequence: TGTGCCTGGATTAGCCGGACCTACGAGCAGTACTTC.

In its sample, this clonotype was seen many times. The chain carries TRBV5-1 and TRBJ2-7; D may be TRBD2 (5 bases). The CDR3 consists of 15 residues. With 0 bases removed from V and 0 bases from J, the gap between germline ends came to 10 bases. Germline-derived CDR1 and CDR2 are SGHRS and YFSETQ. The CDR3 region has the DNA TGCGCCAGCAGCTTGGCCCTAGGGAGCTCCTACGAGCAGTACTTC. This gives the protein CASSLALGSSYEQYF.

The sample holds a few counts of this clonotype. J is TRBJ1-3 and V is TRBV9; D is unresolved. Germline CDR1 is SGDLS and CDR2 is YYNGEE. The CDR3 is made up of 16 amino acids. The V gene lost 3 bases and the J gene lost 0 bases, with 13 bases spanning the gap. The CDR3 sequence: CASSELGTNSGNTIYF. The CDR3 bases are TGTGCCAGCAGCGAACTAGGAACTAACTCTGGAAACACCATATATTTT.

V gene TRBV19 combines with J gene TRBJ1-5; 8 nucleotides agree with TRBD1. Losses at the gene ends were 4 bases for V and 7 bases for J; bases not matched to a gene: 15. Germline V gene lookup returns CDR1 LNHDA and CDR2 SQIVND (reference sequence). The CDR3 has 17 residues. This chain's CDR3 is CASSRLQGGMATQPQHF. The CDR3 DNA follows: TGTGCCAGTAGTAGGCTACAGGGGGGGATGGCTACCCAGCCCCAGCATTTT.

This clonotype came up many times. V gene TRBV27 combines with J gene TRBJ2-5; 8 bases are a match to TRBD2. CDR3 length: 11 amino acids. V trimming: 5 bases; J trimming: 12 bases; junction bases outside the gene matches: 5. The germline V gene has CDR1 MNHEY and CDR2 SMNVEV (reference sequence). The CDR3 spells CASSKGLAEYF. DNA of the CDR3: TGTGCCAGCAGTAAAGGACTAGCAGAGTACTTC.

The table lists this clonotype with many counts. This CDR3 reads CASTGPGRDYEQYF. The CDR3 coding sequence is TGTGCCAGCACAGGACCGGGACGGGACTACGAGCAGTACTTC. The chain employs TRBV7-9 and TRBJ2-7; D is perhaps TRBD1 or TRBD2 (5 bases each). The CDR3 spans 14 residues. V lost 7 bases, J lost 3 bases, and 16 bases lay in between. CDR1 is SEHNR, CDR2 FQNEAQ, per germline (reference sequence).

The CDR3 is CSANRGGQPQHF. CDR3 nucleotide sequence: TGCAGTGCAAACCGGGGGGGCCAGCCCCAGCATTTT. This chain connects TRBV20-1 to TRBJ1-5; tentative D call: TRBD1 (6 bases). The germline V gene encodes CDR1 DFQATT and CDR2 SNEGSKA (reference sequence). CDR3 size: 12 residues. Trimming shortened V by 6 bases and J by 7 bases, and 13 bases separated the two germline ends.

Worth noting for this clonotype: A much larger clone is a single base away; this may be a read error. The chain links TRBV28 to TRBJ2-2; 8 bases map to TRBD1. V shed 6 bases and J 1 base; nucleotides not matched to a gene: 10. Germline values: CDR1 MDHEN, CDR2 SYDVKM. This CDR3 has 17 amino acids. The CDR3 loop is CASSVTIGTGNTGELFF. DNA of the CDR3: TGTGCCAGCAGCGTTACGATCGGGACAGGGAACACCGGGGAGCTGTTTTTT. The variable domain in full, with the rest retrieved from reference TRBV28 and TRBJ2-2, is DVKVTQSSRYLVKRTGEKVFLECVQDMDHENMFWYRQDPGLGLRLIYFSYDVKMKEKGDIPEGYSVSREKKERFSLILESASTNQTSMYLCASSVTIGTGNTGELFFGEGSRLTVL.

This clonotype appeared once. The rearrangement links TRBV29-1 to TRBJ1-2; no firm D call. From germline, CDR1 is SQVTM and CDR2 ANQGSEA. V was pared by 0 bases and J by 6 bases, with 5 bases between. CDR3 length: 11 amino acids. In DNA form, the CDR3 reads TGCAGCGTTGAAGAGGGAGATGGCTACACCTTC. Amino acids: CSVEEGDGYTF.

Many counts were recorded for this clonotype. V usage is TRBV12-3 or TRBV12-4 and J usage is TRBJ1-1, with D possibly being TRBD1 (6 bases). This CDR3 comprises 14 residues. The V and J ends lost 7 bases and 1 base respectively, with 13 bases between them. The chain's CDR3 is CASTLTGGNTEAFF. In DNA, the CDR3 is TGTGCCAGCACCCTGACAGGTGGGAACACTGAAGCTTTCTTT.

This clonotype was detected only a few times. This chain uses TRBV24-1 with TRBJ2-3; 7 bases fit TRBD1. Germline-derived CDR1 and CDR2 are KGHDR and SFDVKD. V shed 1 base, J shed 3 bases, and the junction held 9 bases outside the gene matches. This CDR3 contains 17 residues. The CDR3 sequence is CATSDFRSDRETDTQYF. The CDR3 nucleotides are TGTGCCACCAGTGATTTTAGGTCAGACAGGGAGACAGATACGCAGTATTTT.

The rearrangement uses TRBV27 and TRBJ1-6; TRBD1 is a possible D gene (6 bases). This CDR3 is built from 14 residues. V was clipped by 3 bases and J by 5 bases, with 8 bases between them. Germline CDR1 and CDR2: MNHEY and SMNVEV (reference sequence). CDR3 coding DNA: TGTGCCAGCAGTTTCCACAGGGATAATTCACCCCTCCACTTT. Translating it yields CASSFHRDNSPLHF.

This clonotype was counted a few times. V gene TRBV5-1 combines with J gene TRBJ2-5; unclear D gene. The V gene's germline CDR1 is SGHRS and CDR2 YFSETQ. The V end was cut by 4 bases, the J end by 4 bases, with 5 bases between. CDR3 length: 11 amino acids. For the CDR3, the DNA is TGCGCCAGCAGCACCGCAGAGACCCAGTACTTC. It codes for CASSTAETQYF.

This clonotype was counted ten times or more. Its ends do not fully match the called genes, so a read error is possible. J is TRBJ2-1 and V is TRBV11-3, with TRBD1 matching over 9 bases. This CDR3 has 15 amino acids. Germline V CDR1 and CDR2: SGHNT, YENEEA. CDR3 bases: TGTGCCAGCAGCCTAGACAGGGGGGCCTACAATGAGCAGTTCTTC. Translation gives CASSLDRGAYNEQFF.

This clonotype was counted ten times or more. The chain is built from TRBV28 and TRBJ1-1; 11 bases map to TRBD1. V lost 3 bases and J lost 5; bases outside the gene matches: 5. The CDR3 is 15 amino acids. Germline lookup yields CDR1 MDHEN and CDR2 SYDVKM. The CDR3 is CASSFLGQGVTEAFF. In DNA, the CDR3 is TGTGCCAGCAGTTTCCTGGGACAGGGGGTTACTGAAGCTTTCTTT.

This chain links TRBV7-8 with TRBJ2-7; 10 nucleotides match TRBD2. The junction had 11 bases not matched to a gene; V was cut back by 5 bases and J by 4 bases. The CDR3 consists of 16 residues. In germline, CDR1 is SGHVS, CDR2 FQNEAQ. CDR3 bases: TGTGCCAGCAGCGCCGGACTAGCGGAAGTTGAGTACGAGCAGTACTTC. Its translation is CASSAGLAEVEYEQYF.

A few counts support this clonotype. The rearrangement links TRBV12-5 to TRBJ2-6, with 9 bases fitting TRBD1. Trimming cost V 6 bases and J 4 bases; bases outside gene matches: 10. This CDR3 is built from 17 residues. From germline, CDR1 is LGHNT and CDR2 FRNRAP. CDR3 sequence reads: CASGLQTGGTGANVLTF. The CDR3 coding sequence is TGTGCTAGTGGCCTTCAGACAGGGGGGACCGGGGCCAACGTCCTGACTTTC.

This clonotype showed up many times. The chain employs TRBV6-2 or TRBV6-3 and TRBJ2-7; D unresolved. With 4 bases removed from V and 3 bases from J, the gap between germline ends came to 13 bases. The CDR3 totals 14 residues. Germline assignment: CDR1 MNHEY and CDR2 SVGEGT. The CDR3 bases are TGTGCCAGCAGTTCCGAGCCCGCCCGCTACGAGCAGTACTTC. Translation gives CASSSEPARYEQYF.

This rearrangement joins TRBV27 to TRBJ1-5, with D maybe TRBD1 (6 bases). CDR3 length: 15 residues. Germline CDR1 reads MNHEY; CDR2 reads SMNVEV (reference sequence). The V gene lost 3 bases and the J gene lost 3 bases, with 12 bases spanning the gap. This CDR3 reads CASSFTGNDNQPQHF. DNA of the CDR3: TGTGCCAGCAGTTTTACAGGGAACGACAATCAGCCCCAGCATTTT.

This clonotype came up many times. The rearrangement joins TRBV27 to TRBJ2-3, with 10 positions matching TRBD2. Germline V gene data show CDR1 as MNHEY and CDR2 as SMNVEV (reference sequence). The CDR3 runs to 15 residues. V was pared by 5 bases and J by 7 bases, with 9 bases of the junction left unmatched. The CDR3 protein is CASSTLAGAVYTQYF. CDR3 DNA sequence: TGTGCCAGCAGTACCCTAGCGGGAGCTGTTTATACGCAGTATTTT.

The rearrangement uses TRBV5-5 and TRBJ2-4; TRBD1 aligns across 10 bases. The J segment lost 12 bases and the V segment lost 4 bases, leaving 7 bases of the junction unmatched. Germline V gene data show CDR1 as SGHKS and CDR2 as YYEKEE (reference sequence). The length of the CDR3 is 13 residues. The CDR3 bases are TGTGCCAGCAGCCCGGGACAGGGGATAGATCAGTACTTC. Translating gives CASSPGQGIDQYF.